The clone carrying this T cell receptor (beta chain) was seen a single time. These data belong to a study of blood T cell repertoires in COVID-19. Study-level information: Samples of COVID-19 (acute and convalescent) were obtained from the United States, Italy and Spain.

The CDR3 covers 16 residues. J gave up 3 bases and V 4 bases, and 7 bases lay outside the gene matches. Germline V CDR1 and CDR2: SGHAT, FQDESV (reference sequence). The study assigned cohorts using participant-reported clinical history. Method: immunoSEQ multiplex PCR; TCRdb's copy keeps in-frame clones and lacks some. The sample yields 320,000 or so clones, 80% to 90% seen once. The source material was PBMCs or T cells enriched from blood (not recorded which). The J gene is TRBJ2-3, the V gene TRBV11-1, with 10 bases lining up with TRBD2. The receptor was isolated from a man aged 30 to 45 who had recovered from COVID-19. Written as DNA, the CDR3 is TGTGCCAGCAGCTGGGCTAGCGGGGGTATAACAGATACGCAGTATTTT. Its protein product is CASSWASGGITDTQYF.